This T cell receptor beta chain comes out of a study of cytomegalovirus exposure and HLA in healthy donors. Study-wide results and limits: Researchers had no immune exposure information except CMV serostatus available. A later analysis found most CMV-associated TCR beta chains apparently HLA-restricted.

V lost 7 bases to trimming and J lost 7 bases; unmatched junction nucleotides: 12. The CDR3 totals 15 residues. In germline, CDR1 is PRHDT, CDR2 FYEKMQ (reference sequence). Primers included in the PCR were 60 Vbeta and 13 Jbeta primers. Only in-frame clones appear in the TCRdb table, and some are missing; sequencing was by immunoSEQ multiplex PCR. The repertoire holds some 180,000 clones, with just over 75% as singletons. As concerns this clone: The antigen is undetermined.

The chain combines TRBV13 with TRBJ2-1; 8 positions agree with TRBD2. The sequenced sample was PBMCs. This sequence was found in a man between 18 and 35 years old in good health and CMV-seronegative. Written as DNA, the CDR3 is TGTGCCAGCAATCATCGGGGGGGCTTCGGGAATGAGCAGTTCTTC. Residues: CASNHRGGFGNEQFF. Full variable domain (remainder filled in from reference TRBV13 and TRBJ2-1): AAGVIQSPRHLIKEKRETATLKCYPIPRHDTVYWYQQGPGQDPQFLISFYEKMQSDKGSIPDRFSAQQFSDYHSELNMSSLELGDSALYFCASNHRGGFGNEQFFGPGTRLTVL.